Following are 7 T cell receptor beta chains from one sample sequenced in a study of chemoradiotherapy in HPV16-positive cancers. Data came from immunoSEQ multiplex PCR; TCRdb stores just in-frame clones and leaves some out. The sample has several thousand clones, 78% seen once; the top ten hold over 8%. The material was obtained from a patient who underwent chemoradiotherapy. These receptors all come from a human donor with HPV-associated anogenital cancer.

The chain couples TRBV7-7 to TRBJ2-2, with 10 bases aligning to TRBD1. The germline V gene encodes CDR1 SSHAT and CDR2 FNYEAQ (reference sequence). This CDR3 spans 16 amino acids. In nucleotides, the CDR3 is TGTGCTAGCGGACACCCGGGACAGGGGTTAACCGGGGAGCTGTTTTTT. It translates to CASGHPGQGLTGELFF.

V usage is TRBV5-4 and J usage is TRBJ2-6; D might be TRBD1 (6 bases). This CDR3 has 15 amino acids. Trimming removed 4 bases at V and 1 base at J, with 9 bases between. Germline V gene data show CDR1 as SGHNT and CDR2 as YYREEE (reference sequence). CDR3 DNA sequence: TGTGCCAGCAGCCCACAGGGATCTGGGGCCAACGTCCTGACTTTC. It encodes CASSPQGSGANVLTF.

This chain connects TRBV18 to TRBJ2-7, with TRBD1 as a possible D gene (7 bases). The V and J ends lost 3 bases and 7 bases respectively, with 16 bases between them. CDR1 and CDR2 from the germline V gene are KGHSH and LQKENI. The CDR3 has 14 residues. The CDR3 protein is CASSPQGGLREQYF. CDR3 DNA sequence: TGTGCCAGCTCACCTCAGGGGGGCCTCCGGGAGCAGTACTTC.

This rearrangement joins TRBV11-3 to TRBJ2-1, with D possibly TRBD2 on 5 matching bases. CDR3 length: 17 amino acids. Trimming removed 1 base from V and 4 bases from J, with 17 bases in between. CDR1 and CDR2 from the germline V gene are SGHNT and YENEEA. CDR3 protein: CASSLANRDFQYNEQFF. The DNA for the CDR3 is TGTGCCAGCAGCTTAGCGAACCGGGATTTTCAATACAATGAGCAGTTCTTC.

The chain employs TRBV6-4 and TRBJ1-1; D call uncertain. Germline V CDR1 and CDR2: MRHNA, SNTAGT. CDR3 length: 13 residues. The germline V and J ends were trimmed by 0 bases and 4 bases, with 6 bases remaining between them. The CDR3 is CASSDSWLTEAFF. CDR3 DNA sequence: TGTGCCAGCAGTGACTCGTGGCTCACTGAAGCTTTCTTT.

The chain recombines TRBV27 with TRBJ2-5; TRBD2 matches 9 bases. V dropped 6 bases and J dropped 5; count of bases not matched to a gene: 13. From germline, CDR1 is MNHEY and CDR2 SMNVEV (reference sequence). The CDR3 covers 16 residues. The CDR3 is CASSPTSGYYRETQYF. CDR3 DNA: TGTGCCAGCAGCCCGACTAGCGGATACTATAGGGAGACCCAGTACTTC.

The CDR3 DNA reads TGTGCCAGCTCCCCCATGGGGAAATATAATGAAAAACTGTTTTTT. It specifies CASSPMGKYNEKLFF. The V gene is TRBV7-9, the J gene TRBJ1-4; D not certain. Germline CDR1 SEHNR, CDR2 FQNEAQ (reference sequence). Trimming removed 8 bases from V and 4 bases from J, with 17 bases in between. The length of the CDR3 is 15 residues. The variable domain in full, completed from reference TRBV7-9 and TRBJ1-4, reads DTGVSQNPRHKITKRGQNVTFRCDPISEHNRLYWYRQTLGQGPEFLTYFQNEAQLEKSRLLSDRFSAERPKGSFSTLEIQRTEQGDSAMYLCASSPMGKYNEKLFFGSGTQLSVL.